Sequencing of this T cell receptor (beta chain) was carried out in a study of memory CD4+ T cells and cytomegalovirus serostatus. Study-level information: Donors were healthy Belgian adults, 10 or so CMV seropositive and 20 to 25 seronegative.

Comments on this clone: The target antigen is unknown.

Assay: immunoSEQ multiplex PCR; the TCRdb copy retains only in-frame clones and omits some. The profile shows about 50,000 clones, 82% of them singletons. Single viable CD3+CD4+CD8-CD45RO+ cells were sorted as the memory CD4+ T cells. CD4+ T cells were isolated by positive magnetic selection. Study-level findings and limits: Of approximately 150 reported CMV TCRbeta sequences, under 70 were found in memory CD4+ repertoires.

This receptor was identified in an adult in good health and CMV-seronegative. The sample consisted of memory CD4+ T cells from blood.

The CDR3 DNA follows: TGTGCCTGGAGTGTGGAGGGAAATTCACCCCTCCACTTT. Translation: CAWSVEGNSPLHF. This sequence joins TRBV30 and TRBJ1-6; D gene unclear. This CDR3 comprises 13 residues. The germline V gene encodes CDR1 GTSNPN and CDR2 SVGIG (reference sequence). V was clipped by 0 bases and J by 7 bases, with 7 bases between them.